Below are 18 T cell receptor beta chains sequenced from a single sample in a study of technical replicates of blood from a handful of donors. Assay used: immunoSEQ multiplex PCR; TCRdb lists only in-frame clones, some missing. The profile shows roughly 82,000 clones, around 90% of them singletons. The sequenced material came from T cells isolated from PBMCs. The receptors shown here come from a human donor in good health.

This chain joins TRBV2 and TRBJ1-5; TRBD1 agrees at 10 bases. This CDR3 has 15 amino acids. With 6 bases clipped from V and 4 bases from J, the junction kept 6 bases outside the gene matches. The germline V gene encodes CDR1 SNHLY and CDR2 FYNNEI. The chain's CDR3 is CASSGTGVGNQPQHF. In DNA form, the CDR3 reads TGTGCCAGCAGCGGGACAGGGGTTGGTAATCAGCCCCAGCATTTT. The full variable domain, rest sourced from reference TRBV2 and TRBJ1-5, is EPEVTQTPSHQVTQMGQEVILRCVPISNHLYFYWYRQILGQKVEFLVSFYNNEISEKSEIFDDQFSVERPDGSNFTLKIRSTKLEDSAMYFCASSGTGVGNQPQHFGDGTRLSIL.

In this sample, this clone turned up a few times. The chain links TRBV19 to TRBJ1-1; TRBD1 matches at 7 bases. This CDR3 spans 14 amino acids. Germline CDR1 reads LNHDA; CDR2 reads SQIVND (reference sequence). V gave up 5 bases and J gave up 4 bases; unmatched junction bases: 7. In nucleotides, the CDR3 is TGTGCCAGTAGTTACCGCACAGGGGTCACTGAAGCTTTCTTT. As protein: CASSYRTGVTEAFF.

CDR3 bases: TGCGCCAGCAGCTTGGGATCGGGGTTGAACACTGAAGCTTTCTTT. Translating gives CASSLGSGLNTEAFF. The chain carries TRBV5-1 and TRBJ1-1; no clear D. The CDR3 has 15 amino acids. In germline, CDR1 is SGHRS, CDR2 YFSETQ. V lost 0 bases, J lost 0 bases, and 9 bases lay in between. The full variable domain, its missing parts supplied by reference TRBV5-1 and TRBJ1-1, is KAGVTQTPRYLIKTRGQQVTLSCSPISGHRSVSWYQQTPGQGLQFLFEYFSETQRNKGNFPGRFSGRQFSNSRSEMNVSTLELGDSALYLCASSLGSGLNTEAFFGQGTRLTVV.

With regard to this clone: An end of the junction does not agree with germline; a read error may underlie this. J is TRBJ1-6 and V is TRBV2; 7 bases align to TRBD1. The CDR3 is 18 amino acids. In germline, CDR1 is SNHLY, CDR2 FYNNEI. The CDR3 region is CASREVSGGDGYNSPLHF. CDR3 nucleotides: TGTGCCAGCAGGGAAGTGTCAGGGGGTGATGGCTATAATTCACCCCTCCACTTT.

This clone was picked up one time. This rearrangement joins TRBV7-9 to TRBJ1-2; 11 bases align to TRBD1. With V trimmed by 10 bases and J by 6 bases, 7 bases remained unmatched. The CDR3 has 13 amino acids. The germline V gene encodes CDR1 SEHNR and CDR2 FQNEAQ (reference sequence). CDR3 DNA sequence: TGTGCCATACGAGGACAGGGGGCTGATGGCTACACCTTC. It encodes CAIRGQGADGYTF.

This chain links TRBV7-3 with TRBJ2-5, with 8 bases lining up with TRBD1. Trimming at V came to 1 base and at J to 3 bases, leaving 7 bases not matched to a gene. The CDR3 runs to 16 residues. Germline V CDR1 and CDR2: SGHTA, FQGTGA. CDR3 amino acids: CASSLMGTGGKETQYF. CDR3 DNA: TGTGCCAGCAGCTTAATGGGCACAGGGGGAAAAGAGACCCAGTACTTC. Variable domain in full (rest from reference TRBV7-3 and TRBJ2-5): GAGVSQTPSNKVTEKGKYVELRCDPISGHTALYWYRQSLGQGPEFLIYFQGTGAADDSGLPNDRFFAVRPEGSVSTLKIQRTERGDSAVYLCASSLMGTGGKETQYFGPGTRLLVL.

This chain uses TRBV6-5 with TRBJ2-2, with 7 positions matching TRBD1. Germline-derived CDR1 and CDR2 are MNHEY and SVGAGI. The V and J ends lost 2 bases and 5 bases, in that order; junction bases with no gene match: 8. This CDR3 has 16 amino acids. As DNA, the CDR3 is TGTGCCAGCAGTTACGGCGCAGGGGGAAGTACCGGGGAGCTGTTTTTT. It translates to CASSYGAGGSTGELFF.

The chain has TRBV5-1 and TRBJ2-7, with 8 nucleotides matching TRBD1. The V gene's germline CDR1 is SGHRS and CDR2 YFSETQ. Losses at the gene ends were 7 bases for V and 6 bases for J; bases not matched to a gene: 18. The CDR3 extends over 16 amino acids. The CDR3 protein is CASGSGGAGRYGEQYF. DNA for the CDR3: TGCGCCAGCGGGTCAGGGGGCGCCGGCAGATATGGCGAGCAGTACTTC. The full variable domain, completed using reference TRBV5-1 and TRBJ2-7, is KAGVTQTPRYLIKTRGQQVTLSCSPISGHRSVSWYQQTPGQGLQFLFEYFSETQRNKGNFPGRFSGRQFSNSRSEMNVSTLELGDSALYLCASGSGGAGRYGEQYFGPGTRLTVT.

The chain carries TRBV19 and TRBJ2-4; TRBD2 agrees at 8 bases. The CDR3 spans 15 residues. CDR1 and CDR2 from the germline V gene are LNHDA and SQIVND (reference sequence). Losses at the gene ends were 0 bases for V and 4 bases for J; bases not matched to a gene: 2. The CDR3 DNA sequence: TGTGCCAGTAGTATAGACCGGGGGGGGAAAAACATTCAGTACTTC. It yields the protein CASSIDRGGKNIQYF. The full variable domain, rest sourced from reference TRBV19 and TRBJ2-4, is DGGITQSPKYLFRKEGQNVTLSCEQNLNHDAMYWYRQDPGQGLRLIYYSQIVNDFQKGDIAEGYSVSREKKESFPLTVTSAQKNPTAFYLCASSIDRGGKNIQYFGAGTRLSVL.

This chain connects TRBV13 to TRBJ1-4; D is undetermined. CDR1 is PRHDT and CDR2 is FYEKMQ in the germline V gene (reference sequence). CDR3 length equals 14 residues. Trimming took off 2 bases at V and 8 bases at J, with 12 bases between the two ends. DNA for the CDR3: TGTGCCAGCAGCTTAAGCGGGTTTGGGGAAAAACTGTTTTTT. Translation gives CASSLSGFGEKLFF.

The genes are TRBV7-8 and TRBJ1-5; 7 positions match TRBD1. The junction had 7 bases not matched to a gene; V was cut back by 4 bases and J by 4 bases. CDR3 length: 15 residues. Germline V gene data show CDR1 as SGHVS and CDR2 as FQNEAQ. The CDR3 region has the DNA TGTGCCAGCAGCTGGACGACAGGGAATAATCAGCCCCAGCATTTT. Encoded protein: CASSWTTGNNQPQHF.

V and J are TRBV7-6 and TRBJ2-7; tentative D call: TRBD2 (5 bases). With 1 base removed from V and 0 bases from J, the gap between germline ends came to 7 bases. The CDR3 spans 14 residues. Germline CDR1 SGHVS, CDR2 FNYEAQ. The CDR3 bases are TGTGCCAGCAGCTTAGATCGGGGCTCCTACGAGCAGTACTTC. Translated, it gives CASSLDRGSYEQYF.

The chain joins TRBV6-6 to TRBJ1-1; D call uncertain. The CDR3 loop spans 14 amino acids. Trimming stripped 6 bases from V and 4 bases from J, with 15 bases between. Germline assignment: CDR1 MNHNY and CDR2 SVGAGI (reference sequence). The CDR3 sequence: CASRSRASGTEAFF. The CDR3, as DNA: TGTGCCAGCAGATCCCGGGCCAGCGGCACTGAAGCTTTCTTT.

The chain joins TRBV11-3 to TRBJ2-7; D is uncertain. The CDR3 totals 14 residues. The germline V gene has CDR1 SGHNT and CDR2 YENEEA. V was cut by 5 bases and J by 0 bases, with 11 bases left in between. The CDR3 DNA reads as TGTGCCAGCAGCCCCATCAGAAGCTCCTACGAGCAGTACTTC. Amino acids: CASSPIRSSYEQYF.

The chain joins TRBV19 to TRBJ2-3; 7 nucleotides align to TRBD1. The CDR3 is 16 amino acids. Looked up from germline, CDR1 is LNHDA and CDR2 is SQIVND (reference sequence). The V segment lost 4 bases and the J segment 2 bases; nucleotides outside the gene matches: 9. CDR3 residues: CASSKDRPTYTDTQYF. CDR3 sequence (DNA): TGTGCCAGTAGTAAGGACAGGCCCACTTACACAGATACGCAGTATTTT.

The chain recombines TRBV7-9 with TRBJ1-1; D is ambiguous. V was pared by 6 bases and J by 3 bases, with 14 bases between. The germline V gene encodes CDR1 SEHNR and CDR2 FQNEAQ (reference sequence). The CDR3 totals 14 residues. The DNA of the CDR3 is TGTGCCAGCAGACCCGGACGGAGGGACACTGAAGCTTTCTTT. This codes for CASRPGRRDTEAFF.

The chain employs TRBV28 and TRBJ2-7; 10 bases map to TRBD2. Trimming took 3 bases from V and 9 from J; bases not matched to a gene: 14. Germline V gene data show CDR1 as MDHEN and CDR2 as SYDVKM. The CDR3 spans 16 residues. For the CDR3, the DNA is TGTGCCAGCAGTTTGACAGTACTAGCGGGGCCCTTCCCGCAGTACTTC. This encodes CASSLTVLAGPFPQYF.

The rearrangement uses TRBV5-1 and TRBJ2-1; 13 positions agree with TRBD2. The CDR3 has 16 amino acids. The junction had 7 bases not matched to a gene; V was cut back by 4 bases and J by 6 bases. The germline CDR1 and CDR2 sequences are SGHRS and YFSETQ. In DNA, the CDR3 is TGCGCCAGCAGCCCCGGTACTAGCGGGAGGGGCAATGAGCAGTTCTTC. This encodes CASSPGTSGRGNEQFF.